This section outlines one T cell receptor beta chain sequence together with its context. The antigen is unknown. Assay used: immunoSEQ multiplex PCR; TCRdb lists only in-frame clones, some missing. The sample lists 2,500,000 or so clones, about nine tenths occurring once. This sample was taken from a study of shared clonotypes between healthy human individuals. Study-level results: Several donors showed sharing of approximately 5% of naive CD4 clonotypes. Sorted-subset samples were not fully sequenced, rarefaction indicated.

Healthy HIV-negative adults without recent acute infections or vaccinations served as donors. From germline, CDR1 is SGHAT and CDR2 FQNNGV. CDR3 length: 14 residues. V gave up 1 base and J gave up 2 bases, with 8 bases separating them. This TCR was recovered from a man in his late teens or twenties in good health. Some clones in this sample may be carry-over from other donors' samples. The specimen was naive CD4+ T cells from PBMCs. Subset denoted: CD45RA+ positively selected. V gene TRBV11-2 combines with J gene TRBJ1-2, with D uncertain. CDR3 DNA: TGTGCCAGCAGCTTAGGGGCCAACAACTATGGCTACACCTTC. The encoded protein is CASSLGANNYGYTF.